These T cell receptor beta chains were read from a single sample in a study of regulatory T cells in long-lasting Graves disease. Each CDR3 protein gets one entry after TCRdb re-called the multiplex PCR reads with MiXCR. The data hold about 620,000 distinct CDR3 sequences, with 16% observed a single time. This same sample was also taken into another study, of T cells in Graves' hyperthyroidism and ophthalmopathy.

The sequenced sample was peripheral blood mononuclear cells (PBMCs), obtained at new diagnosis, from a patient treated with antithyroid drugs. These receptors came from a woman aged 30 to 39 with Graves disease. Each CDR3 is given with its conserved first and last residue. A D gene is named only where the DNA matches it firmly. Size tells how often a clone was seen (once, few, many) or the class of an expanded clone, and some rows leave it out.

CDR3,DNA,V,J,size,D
CASSSGALNTEAFF,TGTGCCAGCAGCAGTGGAGCTCTGAACACTGAAGCTTTCTTT,TRBV5-1,TRBJ1-1,many,NA
CASSQDRGKQFF,TGTGCCAGCAGCCAAGATCGGGGGAAGCAGTTCTTC,TRBV14,TRBJ2-1,NA,NA
CAWRAQGAGGYTF,TGTGCCTGGAGGGCGCAGGGGGCCGGCGGCTACACCTTC,TRBV30,TRBJ1-2,NA,TRBD1
CASSPNCPLSPCEQYF,TGTGCCAGCAGCCCTAACTGTCCCCTGAGCCCCTGCGAGCAGTACTTC,TRBV3-1,TRBJ2-7,NA,NA
CASTQTRDSSYNSPLHF,TGTGCCAGCACCCAAACACGGGACAGCTCCTATAATTCACCCCTCCACTTT,TRBV7-9,TRBJ1-6,once,TRBD1
CASSFGSDMPERPLHF,TGTGCCAGCAGTTTTGGGTCAGACATGCCCGAGAGACCCCTCCACTTT,TRBV6-5,TRBJ1-6,NA,NA
CASSTGVNKETQYF,TGTGCCAGCAGCACAGGGGTTAATAAAGAGACCCAGTACTTC,TRBV12-3/TRBV12-4,TRBJ2-5,many,TRBD1
CASSQPRGLSGNTIYF,TGTGCCAGCAGCCAACCTCGGGGGTTATCTGGAAACACCATATATTTT,TRBV2,TRBJ1-3,NA,NA
CSARQGTGPGDEQFF,TGCAGTGCTAGGCAGGGGACAGGTCCAGGGGATGAGCAGTTCTTC,TRBV20-1,TRBJ2-1,NA,TRBD1
CSASKADSYQPQHF,TGCAGTGCTAGTAAGGCGGACAGCTATCAGCCCCAGCATTTT,TRBV20-1,TRBJ1-5,few,NA
CASNDRGGQPQHF,TGTGCCAGTAACGACAGGGGAGGGCAGCCCCAGCATTTT,TRBV19,TRBJ1-5,many,TRBD1
CASSLKAGRGDIQYF,TGCGCCAGCAGCTTGAAGGCAGGACGAGGGGACATTCAGTACTTC,TRBV5-1,TRBJ2-4,few,NA
CSGVAGGNTGELFF,TGCAGCGGAGTTGCAGGAGGGAACACCGGGGAGCTGTTTTTT,TRBV20-1,TRBJ2-2,NA,NA
CASSEEVWTGYEQYF,TGTGCCAGCAGTGAAGAGGTCTGGACAGGCTACGAGCAGTACTTC,TRBV6-1,TRBJ2-7,NA,TRBD1